Listed below are T cell receptor beta chains from one sample, sequenced in a study of blood T cell repertoires in COVID-19. Produced via immunoSEQ multiplex PCR; TCRdb's table is partial and in-frame only. The top ten clones hold over 15% of a sample with approximately 170,000 clones, about nine tenths of them seen once. Sequencing was carried out using peripheral blood. The receptors stem from a man aged 55 to 70 with active or convalescent COVID-19. Each CDR3 is given with its conserved first and last residue. A D gene is named only where the DNA matches it firmly. Clone size is not always given. Where it is, it says once, few, many or a class for expanded clones.

CDR3nt: TGTGCCAGCAGTGAGCTACTAGCGGGGGGGCCCCCGAACACCGGGGAGCTGTTTTTT; CDR3aa: CASSELLAGGPPNTGELFF; j_gene: TRBJ2-2; abundance: NA; v_gene: TRBV6-1; d_gene: TRBD2
CDR3nt: TGTGCCACCAGCAGAGAAGGACAGGGAAACTATGGCTACACCTTC; CDR3aa: CATSREGQGNYGYTF; j_gene: TRBJ1-2; abundance: NA; v_gene: TRBV15; d_gene: TRBD1
CDR3nt: TGCGCCAGCAGTGAGTGGGGACTAGCGGGAGACAATGAGCAGTTCTTC; CDR3aa: CASSEWGLAGDNEQFF; j_gene: TRBJ2-1; abundance: NA; v_gene: TRBV10-1; d_gene: TRBD2
CDR3nt: TGTGCCAGCAGCTCGGCGGGGTGGACCGGGGAGCTGTTTTTT; CDR3aa: CASSSAGWTGELFF; j_gene: TRBJ2-2; abundance: NA; v_gene: TRBV5-4; d_gene: NA
CDR3nt: TGTGCCAGCAGCCTCAGGGACGGGGGGCCTAATGAAAAACTGTTTTTT; CDR3aa: CASSLRDGGPNEKLFF; j_gene: TRBJ1-4; abundance: once; v_gene: TRBV7-8; d_gene: NA
CDR3nt: TGTGCCAGCAGCTTAGAAGACGGGAGGTTGTACAATGAGCAGTTCTTC; CDR3aa: CASSLEDGRLYNEQFF; j_gene: TRBJ2-1; abundance: NA; v_gene: TRBV7-6; d_gene: TRBD2
CDR3nt: TGTGCCAGTACCCTCGGAGGGATCACAGATACGCAGTATTTT; CDR3aa: CASTLGGITDTQYF; j_gene: TRBJ2-3; abundance: NA; v_gene: TRBV19; d_gene: NA
CDR3nt: TGTGCCAGCAGCTTAGCCGGGGGACTAGAGACCCAGTACTTC; CDR3aa: CASSLAGGLETQYF; j_gene: TRBJ2-5; abundance: NA; v_gene: TRBV7-2; d_gene: NA
CDR3nt: TGTGCCAGCAGTCCGGGGACTAGCGGGAGGGACGAGCAGTACTTC; CDR3aa: CASSPGTSGRDEQYF; j_gene: TRBJ2-7; abundance: NA; v_gene: TRBV28; d_gene: TRBD2
CDR3nt: TGTGCCAGCAGCAGGGGACTAGCGGGAGAAGAGACCCAGTACTTC; CDR3aa: CASSRGLAGEETQYF; j_gene: TRBJ2-5; abundance: NA; v_gene: TRBV7-2; d_gene: TRBD2
CDR3nt: TGTGCCAGCAGTGCCTTCCCCAGGGGGCGCGGAGGCTACACCTTC; CDR3aa: CASSAFPRGRGGYTF; j_gene: TRBJ1-2; abundance: NA; v_gene: TRBV25-1; d_gene: TRBD1
CDR3nt: TGTGCCAGCAGGATGGACAGGGCGCAAGCCGGGGAGCTGTTTTTT; CDR3aa: CASRMDRAQAGELFF; j_gene: TRBJ2-2; abundance: NA; v_gene: TRBV25-1; d_gene: TRBD1
CDR3nt: TGTGCCAGCAGCTTGTTGGGGACAGGAATGTACGAGCAGTACTTC; CDR3aa: CASSLLGTGMYEQYF; j_gene: TRBJ2-7; abundance: NA; v_gene: TRBV7-8; d_gene: TRBD1